This T cell receptor (beta chain) appears in the sequencing data of a study of T cells after yellow fever vaccination. The sample holds a few counts of this clonotype. Its antigen is undetermined. Study-wide points: The study re-detected most primary-vaccination clones after the booster (about 95% CD4, around 89% CD8).

A single record per CDR3 protein comes from TCRdb applying MiXCR to the 5' RACE reads. The sample consists of 250,000 to 300,000 distinct CDR3 sequences, 5.2% of them appearing once. This specimen was CD4+ T cells sorted from PBMCs, taken on the day of the yellow fever booster vaccination. This receptor was obtained from a man younger than 35 who received the YFV17D yellow fever vaccine.

The CDR3 DNA follows: TGTGCCAGCCGGGACAGGGGGGTCCACGAGCAGTACTTC. Amino acid sequence: CASRDRGVHEQYF. This chain joins TRBV6-1 and TRBJ2-7; 11 nucleotides align to TRBD1. CDR1 and CDR2 from the germline V gene are MNHNS and SASEGT. The CDR3 length is 13 residues. V lost 8 bases to trimming and J lost 5 bases; unmatched junction nucleotides: 5.